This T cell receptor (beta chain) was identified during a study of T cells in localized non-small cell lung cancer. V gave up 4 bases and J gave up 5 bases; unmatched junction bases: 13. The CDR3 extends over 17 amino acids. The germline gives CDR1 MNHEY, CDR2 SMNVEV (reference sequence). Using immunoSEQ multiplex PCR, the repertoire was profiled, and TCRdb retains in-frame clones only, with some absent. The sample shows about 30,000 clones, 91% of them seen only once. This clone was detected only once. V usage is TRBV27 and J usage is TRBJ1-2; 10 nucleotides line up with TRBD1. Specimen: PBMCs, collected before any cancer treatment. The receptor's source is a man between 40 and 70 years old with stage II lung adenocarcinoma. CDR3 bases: TGTGCCAGCAGTTCCTATACCGGGACAGGGGAGGGATATGGCTACACCTTC. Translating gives CASSSYTGTGEGYGYTF.